This T cell receptor beta chain was identified during a study of shared clonotypes between healthy human individuals (TCRdb year 2020). With regard to the full study: The cohort comprised a couple of women and three men aged 18 to 49 years. To estimate repertoire size and how much clonotypes are shared between individuals, the study performed deep sequencing of blood TCR repertoires from about five healthy adults. To increase sequencing depth and limit assay-specific biases, different laboratories used diverse techniques to prepare libraries and sequence TCR repertoires. For each donor, CD4 naive and CD4 memory were each run on three plates, CD8 naive on two plates, and CD8 memory on one plate. Between about 0.9 and 10 billion PBMCs per donor were obtained by leukapheresis.

Broader findings and caveats from the paper: Incomplete sequencing was indicated by rarefaction of sorted-subset datasets, despite the large sequencing depth. Naive subsets generally had larger estimated clonotype richness than memory subsets did. The genetic and exposure-history diversity represented was limited by the small number of donors. Clonotypes shared by all four sorted-subset donors showed higher generation probabilities than non-shared clonotypes. Pairwise subsampling led to the expectation that sequencing depth would affect the degree of clonotype sharing among donors. Across a few donors, roughly 5.4% of naive CD4, roughly 3.3% of naive CD8, roughly 2.2% of memory CD4, and about 0.44% of memory CD8 clonotypes were shared. Sampling was limited to blood, and TCR repertoires in tissue likely differ from TCR repertoires in blood.

CD8 naive samples were obtained by positive selection for CCR7 among CD45RO-negative cells, yielding a CD45RA+CCR7+ population from which TemRA cells were excluded. The donors were healthy, HIV-negative adults with no recently reported acute infections or vaccinations. Every donor was a Caucasian adult living in Nashville, Tennessee, USA. Blood was collected by leukapheresis, and PBMCs were isolated by Ficoll-Histopaque density gradient centrifugation and then cryopreserved in liquid nitrogen vapor phase. Analytical flow cytometry was used to check the purity and quantity of every magnetically sorted T cell population. Each sorted fraction had its genomic DNA isolated and then quantified by UV absorbance on a Nanodrop 2000c. Deletion took 0 bases off V and 4 bases off J, with a span of 10 bases between the germline ends. CDR1 GTSNPN and CDR2 SVGIG are derived from the germline V gene (reference sequence). Including cysteine and phenylalanine, the CDR3 has 14 amino acids. Only CDR3 DNA remains: 42 bases, in frame from the first base.

TCR CDR3 regions were amplified from genomic DNA by multiplex PCR using the deep immunoSEQ assay. For each cell subset, the extracted genomic DNA was distributed evenly across all wells of several immunoSEQ 96-well plates, and each plate served as one replicate. Each replicate PCR for sorted subsets received 200 ng genomic DNA, equal to about 30,000 T cell genomes. Purified libraries were quantified with a Qubit 3.0 fluorometer, sized on a Bioanalyzer 2100, and re-quantified with the KAPA Library Quantification kit. A separate single-read 150-cycle Illumina NextSeq 550 flow cell was used to sequence each immunoSEQ 96-well plate. On the study's bioinformatics: Because the immunoSEQ output included only junctional sequences and no quality scores, the filtering could not be the same as the filtering used for full-length reads. To assign V/J genes and CDR3, sequences were annotated using PyIR, a Python wrapper for IgBLAST v1.9, with IMGT germline references. Any read was removed if the V/J assignment was weak (E-value above 1e-6), the CDR3 was missing, or the read contained stop codons, out-of-frame junctions, or ambiguous translated residues. V3J clonotypes were defined as sequences sharing an identical inferred V gene, J gene, and CDR3 amino acid sequence. Percentage overlap between repertoires was computed as shared unique clonotypes divided by the size of the smaller repertoire. Repertoire richness was assessed with RTK rarefaction, the Chao1 estimator, and Recon v2.1 estimates of unobserved clonotypes. Generation probabilities for all TCRbeta clonotypes obtained by the gDNA method from a handful of donors were computed using OLGA. TCRdb took this table from immuneACCESS and kept in-frame rearrangements with V and J called. Such tables lack part of the clones; where checked against another copy, unresolved V genes explain under half of the gap, and the rest is unexplained. Clone size and the V and J calls come from that table; the DNA yielded D and trimming. The sample contains about 2.1 million clones, around 93% of them found a single time. The ten largest make up around 1.7% of the sample.

The table lists this clone with a few counts. The specificity of this receptor is unknown. No per-base quality is available; no much larger clone lies one base away. Sequencing was carried out using naive CD8+ T cells from PBMCs. What this sample's cell subset or site label stands for: CD45RA+CCR7+. This receptor chain uses TRBV30 and TRBJ1-5, with no D gene named confidently. The receptor's source is a man between 18 and 29 years old in good health. Some clones in this sample may be carry-over from other donors' samples. The nucleotide sequence is TGTGCCTGGAGTGTAGCACCCCGAAATCAGCCCCAGCATTTT. Its translation reads: CAWSVAPRNQPQHF.